These 29 T cell receptor beta chains were sequenced from one sample in a study of OX40 agonist ivuxolimab in advanced cancers. The protocol was immunoSEQ multiplex PCR, while the TCRdb copy is restricted to in-frame clones and leaves out a portion. The repertoire includes 60,000 to 65,000 clones, 91% of them detected once, and around 2% sits in the top ten. The sample here was CD4+ or CD8+ T cells sorted from blood, taken in a trial of the OX40 agonist ivuxolimab. These receptors all stem from an adult with an advanced solid tumor such as melanoma, head and neck, liver or kidney cancer.

This rearrangement joins TRBV6-5 to TRBJ1-1; no clear D. The CDR3 is 15 amino acids. The V end was cut by 0 bases, the J end by 1 base, with 9 bases between. Germline CDR1 MNHEY, CDR2 SVGAGI. The CDR3 region has the DNA TGTGCCAGCAGTTACTCGAAAGCTGCGAACACTGAAGCTTTCTTT. It specifies CASSYSKAANTEAFF.

V is TRBV5-1 and J is TRBJ2-7; D is unclear. Germline lookup yields CDR1 SGHRS and CDR2 YFSETQ. Trimming took off 0 bases at V and 2 bases at J, with 9 bases between the two ends. The CDR3 covers 14 residues. The DNA of the CDR3 is TGCGCCAGCAGCTTGGTGGACGGACCCTACGAGCAGTACTTC. Amino acid sequence: CASSLVDGPYEQYF.

The gene calls are TRBV7-2 and TRBJ2-7; 8 bases match TRBD1. The CDR3 extends over 13 amino acids. Germline lookup yields CDR1 SGHTA and CDR2 FQGNSA. Trimming removed 3 bases from V and 3 bases from J; junction bases left unmatched: 1. In DNA, the CDR3 is TGTGCCAGCAGCTTGGGGACAGGCTACGAGCAGTACTTC. Protein sequence: CASSLGTGYEQYF.

The rearrangement joins TRBV15 to TRBJ1-5; 7 bases are shared with TRBD1. Germline-derived CDR1 and CDR2 are LNHNV and YYDKDF (reference sequence). The CDR3 is 20 residues long. Trimming removed 5 bases from V and 2 bases from J; junction bases left unmatched: 21. The CDR3 sequence is CATSGPDREGCIHRNQPQHF. For the CDR3, the DNA is TGTGCCACCAGCGGACCTGACAGGGAGGGATGTATTCACCGCAATCAGCCCCAGCATTTT.

This clone was picked up one time. The V call is TRBV6-6, the J call TRBJ1-1, with 9 bases that match TRBD1. This CDR3 has 15 residues. Germline V lookup: CDR1 MNHNY, CDR2 SVGAGI (reference sequence). V gave up 7 bases and J gave up 5 bases; unmatched junction bases: 11. The CDR3 reads CASTDPGQGRTEAFF. The DNA of the CDR3 is TGTGCCAGCACCGACCCGGGACAGGGTCGGACTGAAGCTTTCTTT.

This clone was detected only a few times. The chain employs TRBV28 and TRBJ1-5; 9 bases map to TRBD1. Looked up from germline, CDR1 is MDHEN and CDR2 is SYDVKM. This CDR3 has 14 residues. With 5 bases clipped from V and 6 bases from J, the junction kept 5 bases outside the gene matches. The CDR3 is CASSTGTGFQPQHF. CDR3 nucleotide sequence: TGTGCCAGCAGTACCGGGACAGGGTTTCAGCCCCAGCATTTT.

This clone was detected a few times. V is TRBV30 and J is TRBJ1-4; 7 bases match TRBD1. The V gene end was trimmed by 0 bases and the J gene end by 6 bases; junction bases not matched to a gene: 7. Germline assignment: CDR1 GTSNPN and CDR2 SVGIG (reference sequence). CDR3 length: 15 amino acids. CDR3 sequence: CAWSVSAGGYEKLFF. In DNA, the CDR3 is TGTGCCTGGAGTGTATCGGCAGGGGGTTATGAAAAACTGTTTTTT.

V and J are TRBV6-6 and TRBJ1-2, with D perhaps TRBD1 (6 bases). Trimming shortened V by 2 bases and J by 4 bases, and 14 bases separated the two germline ends. Germline-derived CDR1 and CDR2 are MNHNY and SVGAGI (reference sequence). This CDR3 comprises 15 residues. CDR3 in amino acids: CASSYEDSVAYGYTF. The CDR3, as DNA: TGTGCCAGCAGTTACGAGGACAGTGTGGCCTATGGCTACACCTTC.

The CDR3 DNA follows: TGTGCCAGCAGGCAGGGCTTATCAGAGACCCAGTACTTC. Encoded protein: CASRQGLSETQYF. The rearrangement uses TRBV6-5 and TRBJ2-5, with D possibly TRBD1 on 5 matching bases. The CDR3 covers 13 residues. In germline, CDR1 is MNHEY, CDR2 SVGAGI. With 6 bases removed from V and 4 bases from J, the gap between germline ends came to 12 bases.

Remarks on this clone: Other DNA sequences of this sample code for an identical CDR3. CDR3 in amino acids: CASSDRDTEAFF. As DNA, the CDR3 is TGTGCCAGCAGTGACCGAGACACTGAAGCTTTCTTT. The chain recombines TRBV6-1 with TRBJ1-1; D ambiguous. V lost 3 bases and J 3 bases, leaving 5 bases between the germline ends. The CDR3 has 12 residues. Germline V gene sequence: CDR1 MNHNS, CDR2 SASEGT.

J is TRBJ1-1 and V is TRBV5-1, with D maybe TRBD1 (6 bases). Per the germline V gene, CDR1 is SGHRS and CDR2 is YFSETQ. CDR3 length: 14 residues. V lost 4 bases, J lost 5 bases, and 15 bases lay in between. Written as DNA, the CDR3 is TGCGCCAGCAGCCCTTTAGGGGGACGGACTGAAGCTTTCTTT. Its protein product is CASSPLGGRTEAFF.

This rearrangement joins TRBV9 to TRBJ2-1; 7 bases are shared with TRBD1. The CDR3 is 15 amino acids. Losses at the gene ends were 0 bases for V and 9 bases for J; bases not matched to a gene: 9. Per germline, CDR1 SGDLS and CDR2 YYNGEE. The CDR3 nucleotides read TGTGCCAGCAGCGTAGGAGGGGGCGGACGAGGTGAGCAGTTCTTC. This encodes CASSVGGGGRGEQFF.

V usage is TRBV4-2 and J usage is TRBJ1-1; the match to TRBD1 covers 10 bases. The junction had 6 bases not matched to a gene; V was cut back by 1 base and J by 10 bases. Germline CDR1 and CDR2: LGHNA and YNFKEQ. The CDR3 totals 14 residues. CDR3 region: CASSQAGTGVRAFF. CDR3 DNA sequence: TGTGCCAGCAGCCAAGCAGGGACAGGGGTGCGAGCTTTCTTT.

The chain employs TRBV5-1 and TRBJ1-2, with D hard to call. Per germline, CDR1 SGHRS and CDR2 YFSETQ. The V gene lost 1 base and the J gene lost 4 bases, with 11 bases spanning the gap. This CDR3 is 14 amino acids long. The CDR3 DNA follows: TGCGCCAGCAGCTTGTCCAAAGGACTCTATGGCTACACCTTC. Translating gives CASSLSKGLYGYTF.

The chain couples TRBV5-1 to TRBJ1-1, with D possibly matching TRBD1 (6 bases). Per the germline V gene, CDR1 is SGHRS and CDR2 is YFSETQ. The germline V and J ends were trimmed by 7 bases and 4 bases, with 17 bases remaining between them. CDR3 length equals 14 residues. In DNA form, the CDR3 reads TGCGCCAGCGACCCACAGGGAGGAGGCACTGAAGCTTTCTTT. It specifies CASDPQGGGTEAFF.

V gene TRBV27 combines with J gene TRBJ1-2; unclear D gene. V dropped 3 bases and J dropped 3 bases, with 11 bases sitting between them. Germline lookup yields CDR1 MNHEY and CDR2 SMNVEV (reference sequence). There are 14 residues in the CDR3. The CDR3 coding sequence is TGTGCCAGCAGTTTGAGTCGAGTAGACTATGGCTACACCTTC. Protein product: CASSLSRVDYGYTF.

The chain recombines TRBV18 with TRBJ1-1; D possibly corresponds to TRBD1 (6 bases). V lost 6 bases, J lost 5 bases, and 10 bases lay in between. Looked up from germline, CDR1 is KGHSH and CDR2 is LQKENI. The CDR3 totals 12 residues. The CDR3 loop is CASSLDRTEAFF. CDR3 in DNA: TGTGCCAGCTCCCTGGACAGAACTGAAGCTTTCTTT.

The table lists this clone with a few counts. The chain employs TRBV30 and TRBJ1-1; the match to TRBD1 covers 7 bases. The ends lost 2 bases at V and 7 bases at J; junction bases unmatched: 4. The CDR3 contains 12 residues. The germline V gene encodes CDR1 GTSNPN and CDR2 SVGIG (reference sequence). Here the CDR3 reads CAWSRTGLEAFF. CDR3 DNA sequence: TGTGCCTGGAGTCGGACAGGCCTTGAAGCTTTCTTT.

The chain uses TRBV15 and TRBJ2-1, with D perhaps given as TRBD1 or TRBD2 (6 bases each). CDR3 length equals 15 residues. Germline CDR1 reads LNHNV; CDR2 reads YYDKDF (reference sequence). Trimming stripped 8 bases from V and 0 bases from J, with 14 bases between. The CDR3 sequence is CATGGGISSYNEQFF. The CDR3 DNA follows: TGTGCCACCGGGGGCGGGATCAGCTCCTACAATGAGCAGTTCTTC.

The chain uses TRBV30 and TRBJ2-7; 9 nucleotides agree with TRBD2. Germline lookup yields CDR1 GTSNPN and CDR2 SVGIG (reference sequence). There are 16 residues in the CDR3. The junction had 17 bases not matched to a gene; V was cut back by 7 bases and J by 4 bases. The CDR3 is CAYATLLAGGFYEQYF. In nucleotides, the CDR3 is TGTGCCTACGCTACCTTATTGGCGGGGGGGTTTTACGAGCAGTACTTC. Combining the CDR3 with reference TRBV30 and TRBJ2-7 gives the whole variable domain SQTIHQWPATLVQPVGSPLSLECTVEGTSNPNLYWYRQAAGRGLQLLFYSVGIGQISSEVPQNLSASRPQDRQFILSSKKLLLSDSGFYLCAYATLLAGGFYEQYFGPGTRLTVT.

For the CDR3, the DNA is TGTGCCAGCAGAGACGGGACAACAGGGTACGAGCAGTACTTC. It translates to CASRDGTTGYEQYF. The chain couples TRBV6-5 to TRBJ2-7, with a possible D match to TRBD1 (6 bases). This CDR3 has 14 amino acids. Germline assignment: CDR1 MNHEY and CDR2 SVGAGI. V lost 6 bases, J lost 4 bases, and 16 bases lay in between.

This sequence joins TRBV5-1 and TRBJ2-6; D unresolved. Germline V gene lookup returns CDR1 SGHRS and CDR2 YFSETQ. Deletions cut 1 base from V and 0 bases from J, with 17 bases between. CDR3 length: 19 amino acids. CDR3 protein: CASSLNTPTVGSGANVLTF. CDR3 sequence (DNA): TGCGCCAGCAGCTTGAACACACCGACTGTGGGCTCTGGGGCCAACGTCCTGACTTTC.

This clone was seen once. The chain joins TRBV19 to TRBJ2-7; D uncertain. V was clipped by 1 base and J by 2 bases, with 12 bases between them. This CDR3 spans 15 amino acids. Germline V gene lookup returns CDR1 LNHDA and CDR2 SQIVND (reference sequence). The DNA of the CDR3 is TGTGCCAGTAGTATAGTCGGAGAGAGCGCCTACGAGCAGTACTTC. As protein: CASSIVGESAYEQYF.

The chain couples TRBV7-2 to TRBJ1-4, with unresolved D. The CDR3 spans 17 residues. Trimming took 1 base from V and 5 from J, leaving 17 bases between them. Germline V CDR1 and CDR2: SGHTA, FQGNSA. This CDR3 reads CASSLGGSGKANEKLFF. CDR3 bases: TGTGCCAGCAGCTTAGGTGGGTCGGGGAAGGCGAATGAAAAACTGTTTTTT.

The V and J genes are TRBV5-6 and TRBJ2-1, with 7 bases that match TRBD1. Losses at the gene ends were 4 bases for V and 7 bases for J; bases not matched to a gene: 5. This CDR3 is 13 amino acids long. Per germline, CDR1 SGHDT and CDR2 YYEEEE. CDR3 residues: CASSTDRRNEQFF. In DNA form, the CDR3 reads TGTGCCAGCAGCACGGACAGGCGGAATGAGCAGTTCTTC.

This chain uses TRBV19 with TRBJ1-5, with 7 bases that match TRBD1. J was trimmed by 6 bases and V by 3 bases; bases with no gene match: 5. In germline, CDR1 is LNHDA, CDR2 SQIVND (reference sequence). The length of the CDR3 is 14 residues. The CDR3 here is CASSIVQGGQPQHF. CDR3 bases: TGTGCCAGTAGTATTGTTCAGGGGGGTCAGCCCCAGCATTTT.

The J gene is TRBJ2-1, the V gene TRBV29-1, with 10 bases aligning to TRBD1. The CDR3 spans 15 residues. Germline CDR1 is SQVTM and CDR2 is ANQGSEA. V dropped 6 bases and J dropped 4; count of bases not matched to a gene: 9. The CDR3 nucleotides are TGCAGCGTCTTTCTCCGGGACAGGGGATACAATGAGCAGTTCTTC. Translated, it gives CSVFLRDRGYNEQFF.

The chain links TRBV28 to TRBJ1-2; the D is unclear. There are 11 residues in the CDR3. The germline V and J ends were trimmed by 8 bases and 8 bases, with 12 bases remaining between them. CDR1 and CDR2 (germline): MDHEN, SYDVKM. In DNA, the CDR3 is TGTGCCAGCGGAGATTTTGGCGGCTACACCTTC. This translates into CASGDFGGYTF.

This chain links TRBV28 with TRBJ2-7, with 8 bases matching TRBD1. V dropped 3 bases and J dropped 4; count of bases not matched to a gene: 11. This CDR3 contains 16 residues. Germline values: CDR1 MDHEN, CDR2 SYDVKM. CDR3 coding DNA: TGTGCCAGCAGTTTGGGCGGAGGGACAGGTCTTTACGAGCAGTACTTC. This translates into CASSLGGGTGLYEQYF.